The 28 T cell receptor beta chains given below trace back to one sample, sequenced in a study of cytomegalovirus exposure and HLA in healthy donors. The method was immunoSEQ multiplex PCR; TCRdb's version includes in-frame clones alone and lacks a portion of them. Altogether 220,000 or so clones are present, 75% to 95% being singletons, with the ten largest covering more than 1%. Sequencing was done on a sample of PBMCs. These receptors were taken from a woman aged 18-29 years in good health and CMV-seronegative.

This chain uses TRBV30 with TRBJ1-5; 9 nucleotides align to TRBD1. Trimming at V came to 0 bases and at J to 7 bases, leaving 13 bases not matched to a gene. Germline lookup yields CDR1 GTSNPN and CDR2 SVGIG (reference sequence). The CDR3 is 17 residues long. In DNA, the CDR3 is TGTGCCTGGAGTGTTTTTGTCAGGACAGGGGCTCAGCAGCCCCAGCATTTT. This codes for CAWSVFVRTGAQQPQHF.

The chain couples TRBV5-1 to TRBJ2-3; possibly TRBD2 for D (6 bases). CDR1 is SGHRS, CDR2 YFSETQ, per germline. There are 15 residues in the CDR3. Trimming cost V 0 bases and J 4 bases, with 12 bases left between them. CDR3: CASSLDGSAPDTQYF. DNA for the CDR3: TGCGCCAGCAGCTTGGACGGGAGTGCCCCAGATACGCAGTATTTT. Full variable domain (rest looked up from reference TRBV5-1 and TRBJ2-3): KAGVTQTPRYLIKTRGQQVTLSCSPISGHRSVSWYQQTPGQGLQFLFEYFSETQRNKGNFPGRFSGRQFSNSRSEMNVSTLELGDSALYLCASSLDGSAPDTQYFGPGTRLTVL.

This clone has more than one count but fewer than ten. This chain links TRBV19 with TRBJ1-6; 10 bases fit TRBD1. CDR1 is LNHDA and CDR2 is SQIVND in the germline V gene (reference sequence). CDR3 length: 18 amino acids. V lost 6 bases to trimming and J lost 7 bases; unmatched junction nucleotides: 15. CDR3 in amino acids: CASSQMVGQGTQNSPLHF. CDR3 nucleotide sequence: TGTGCCAGTAGCCAAATGGTGGGACAGGGGACCCAGAATTCACCCCTCCACTTT.

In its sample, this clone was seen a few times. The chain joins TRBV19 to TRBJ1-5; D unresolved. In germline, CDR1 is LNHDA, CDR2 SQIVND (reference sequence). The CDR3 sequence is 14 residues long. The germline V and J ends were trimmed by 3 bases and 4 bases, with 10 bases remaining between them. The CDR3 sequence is CASSIRRDNQPQHF. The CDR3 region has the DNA TGTGCCAGTAGTATTCGGCGGGATAATCAGCCCCAGCATTTT.

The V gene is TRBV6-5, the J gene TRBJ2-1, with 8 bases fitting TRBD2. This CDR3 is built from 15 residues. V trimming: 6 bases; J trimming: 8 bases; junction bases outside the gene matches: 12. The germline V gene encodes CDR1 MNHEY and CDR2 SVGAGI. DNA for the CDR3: TGTGCCAGCAGGCTAGGGCGGGAGGTCGGGCATGAGCAGTTCTTC. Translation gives CASRLGREVGHEQFF.

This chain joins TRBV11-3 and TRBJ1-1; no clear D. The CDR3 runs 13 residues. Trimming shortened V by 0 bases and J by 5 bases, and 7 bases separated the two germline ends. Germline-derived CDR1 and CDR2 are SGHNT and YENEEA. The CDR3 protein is CASSLDSLTEAFF. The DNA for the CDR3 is TGTGCCAGCAGCTTAGATTCATTGACTGAAGCTTTCTTT.

This CDR3 is CASSLKKGAGIYNEQFF. The DNA for the CDR3 is TGTGCCAGCAGCTTAAAAAAGGGGGCCGGAATTTACAATGAGCAGTTCTTC. The chain has TRBV11-3 and TRBJ2-1, with 7 bases matching TRBD1. The CDR3 contains 17 residues. CDR1 SGHNT and CDR2 YENEEA come from the germline V gene. J lost 4 bases, V lost 2 bases, and 11 bases had no gene match.

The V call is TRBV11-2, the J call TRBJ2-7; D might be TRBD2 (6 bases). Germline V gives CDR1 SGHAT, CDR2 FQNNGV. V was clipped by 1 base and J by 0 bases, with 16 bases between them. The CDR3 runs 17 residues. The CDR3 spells CASSLVRGRRSSYEQYF. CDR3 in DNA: TGTGCCAGCAGCTTAGTCCGGGGGAGGAGGAGCTCCTACGAGCAGTACTTC.

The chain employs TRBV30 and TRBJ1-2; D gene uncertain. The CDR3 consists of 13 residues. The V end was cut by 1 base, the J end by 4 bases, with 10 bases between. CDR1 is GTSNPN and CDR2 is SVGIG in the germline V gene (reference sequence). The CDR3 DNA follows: TGTGCCTGGAGTGGTTCGAGCTTCTATGGCTACACCTTC. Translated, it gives CAWSGSSFYGYTF.

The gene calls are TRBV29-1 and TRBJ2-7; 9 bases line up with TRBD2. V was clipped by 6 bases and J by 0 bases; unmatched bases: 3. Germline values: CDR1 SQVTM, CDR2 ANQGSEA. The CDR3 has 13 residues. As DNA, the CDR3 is TGCAGCGTGACTAGCGGACTCTCCTACGAGCAGTACTTC. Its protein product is CSVTSGLSYEQYF.

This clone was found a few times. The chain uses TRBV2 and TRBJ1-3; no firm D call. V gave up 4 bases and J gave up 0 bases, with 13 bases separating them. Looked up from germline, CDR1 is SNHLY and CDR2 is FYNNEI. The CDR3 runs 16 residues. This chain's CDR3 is CASSVKPAGSGNTIYF. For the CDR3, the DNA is TGTGCCAGCAGTGTCAAGCCAGCGGGCTCTGGAAACACCATATATTTT.

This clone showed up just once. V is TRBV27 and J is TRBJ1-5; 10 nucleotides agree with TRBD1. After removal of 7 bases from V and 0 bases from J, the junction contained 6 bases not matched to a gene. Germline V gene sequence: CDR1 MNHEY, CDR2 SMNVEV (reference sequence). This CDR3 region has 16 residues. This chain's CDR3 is CASKDRGAYSNQPQHF. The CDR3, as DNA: TGTGCCAGCAAGGACAGGGGGGCGTATAGCAATCAGCCCCAGCATTTT.

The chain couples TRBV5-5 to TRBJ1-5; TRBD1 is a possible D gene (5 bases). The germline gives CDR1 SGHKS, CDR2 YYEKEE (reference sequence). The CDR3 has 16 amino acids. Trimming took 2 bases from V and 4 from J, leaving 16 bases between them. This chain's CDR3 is CASSLGRGLGNQPQHF. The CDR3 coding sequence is TGTGCCAGCAGCTTAGGAAGGGGACTGGGAAATCAGCCCCAGCATTTT.

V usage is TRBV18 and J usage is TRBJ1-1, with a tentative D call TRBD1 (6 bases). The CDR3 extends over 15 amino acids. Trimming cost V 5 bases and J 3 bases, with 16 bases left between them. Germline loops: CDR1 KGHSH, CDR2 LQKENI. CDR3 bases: TGTGCCAGCTCAACGGGGGGCGCCGGGGACACTGAAGCTTTCTTT. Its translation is CASSTGGAGDTEAFF. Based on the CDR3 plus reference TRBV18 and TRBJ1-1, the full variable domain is NAGVMQNPRHLVRRRGQEARLRCSPMKGHSHVYWYRQLPEEGLKFMVYLQKENIIDESGMPKERFSAEFPKEGPSILRIQQVVRGDSAAYFCASSTGGAGDTEAFFGQGTRLTVV.

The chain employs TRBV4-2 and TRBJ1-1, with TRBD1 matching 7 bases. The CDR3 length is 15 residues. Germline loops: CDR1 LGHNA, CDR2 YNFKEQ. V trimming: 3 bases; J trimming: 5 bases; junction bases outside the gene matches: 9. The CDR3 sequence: CASSQERTGPTEAFF. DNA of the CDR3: TGTGCCAGCAGCCAGGAGAGGACAGGTCCAACTGAAGCTTTCTTT.

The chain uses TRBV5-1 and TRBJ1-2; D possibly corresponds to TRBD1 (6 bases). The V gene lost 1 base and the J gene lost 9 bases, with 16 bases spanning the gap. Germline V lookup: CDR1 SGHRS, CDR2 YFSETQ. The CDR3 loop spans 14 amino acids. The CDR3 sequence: CASSLSPQGLSYTF. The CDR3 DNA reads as TGCGCCAGCAGCTTGTCACCCCAGGGGTTAAGCTACACCTTC.

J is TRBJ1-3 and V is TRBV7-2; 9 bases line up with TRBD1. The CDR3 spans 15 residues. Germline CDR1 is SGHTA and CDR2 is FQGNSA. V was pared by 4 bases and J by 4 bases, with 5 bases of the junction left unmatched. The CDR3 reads CASSSTGGAGNTIYF. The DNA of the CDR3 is TGTGCCAGCAGCTCCACAGGGGGCGCCGGAAACACCATATATTTT.

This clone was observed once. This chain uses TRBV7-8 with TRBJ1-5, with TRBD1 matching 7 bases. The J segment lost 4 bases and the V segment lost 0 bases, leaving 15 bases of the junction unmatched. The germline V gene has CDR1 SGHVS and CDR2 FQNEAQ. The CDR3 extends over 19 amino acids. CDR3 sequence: CASSLASGPTGLWNQPQHF. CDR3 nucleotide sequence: TGTGCCAGCAGCTTAGCCAGCGGGCCGACAGGGTTGTGGAATCAGCCCCAGCATTTT.

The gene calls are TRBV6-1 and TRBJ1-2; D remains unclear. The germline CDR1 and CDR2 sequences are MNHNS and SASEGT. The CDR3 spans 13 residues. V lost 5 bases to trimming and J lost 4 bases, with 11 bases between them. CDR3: CASSQTAGYGYTF. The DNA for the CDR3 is TGTGCCAGCAGTCAAACGGCGGGCTATGGCTACACCTTC.

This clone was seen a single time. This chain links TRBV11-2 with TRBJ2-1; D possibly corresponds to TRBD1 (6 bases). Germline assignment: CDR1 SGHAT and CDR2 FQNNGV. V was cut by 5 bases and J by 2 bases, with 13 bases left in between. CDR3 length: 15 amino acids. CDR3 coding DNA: TGTGCCAGCAGCCCCATAAGACAGGCCTACAATGAGCAGTTCTTC. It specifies CASSPIRQAYNEQFF.

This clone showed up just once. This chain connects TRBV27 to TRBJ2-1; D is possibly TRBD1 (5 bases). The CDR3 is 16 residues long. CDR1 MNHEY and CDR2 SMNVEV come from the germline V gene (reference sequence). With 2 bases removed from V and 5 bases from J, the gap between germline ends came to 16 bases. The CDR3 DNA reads TGTGCCAGCAGTTTACGATTCCCAGGGCAGGACAATGAGCAGTTCTTC. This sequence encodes CASSLRFPGQDNEQFF.

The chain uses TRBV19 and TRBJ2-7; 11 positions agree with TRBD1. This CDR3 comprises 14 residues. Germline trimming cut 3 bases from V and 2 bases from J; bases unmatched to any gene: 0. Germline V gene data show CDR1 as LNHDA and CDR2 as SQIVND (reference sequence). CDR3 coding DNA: TGTGCCAGTAGTATGGGACAGGGGGCCTACGAGCAGTACTTC. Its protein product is CASSMGQGAYEQYF.

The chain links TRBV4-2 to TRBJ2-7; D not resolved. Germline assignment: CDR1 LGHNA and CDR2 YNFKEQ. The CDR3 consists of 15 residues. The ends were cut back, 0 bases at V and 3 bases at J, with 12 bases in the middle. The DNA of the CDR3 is TGTGCCAGCAGCCAAGATAGTGCCGGGTTCTACGAGCAGTACTTC. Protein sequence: CASSQDSAGFYEQYF.

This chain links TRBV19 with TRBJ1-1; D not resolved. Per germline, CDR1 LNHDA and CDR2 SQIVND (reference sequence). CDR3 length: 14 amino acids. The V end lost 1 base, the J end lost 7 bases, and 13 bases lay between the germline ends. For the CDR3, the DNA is TGTGCCAGTAGTATAGTTGGGCAGAGCGGTGAAGCTTTCTTT. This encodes CASSIVGQSGEAFF.

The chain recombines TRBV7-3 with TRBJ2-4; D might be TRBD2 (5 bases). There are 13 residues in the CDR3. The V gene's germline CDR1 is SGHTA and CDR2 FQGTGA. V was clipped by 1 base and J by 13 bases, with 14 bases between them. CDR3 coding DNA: TGTGCCAGCAGCTTAAACCCCCTAGCAATACAGTACTTC. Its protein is CASSLNPLAIQYF.

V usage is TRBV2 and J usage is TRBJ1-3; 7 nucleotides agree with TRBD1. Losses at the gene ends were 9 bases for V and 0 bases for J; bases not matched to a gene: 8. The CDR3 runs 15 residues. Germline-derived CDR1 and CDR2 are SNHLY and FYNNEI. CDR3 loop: CARRKGGNSGNTIYF. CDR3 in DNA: TGTGCCAGGAGGAAAGGGGGCAACTCTGGAAACACCATATATTTT.

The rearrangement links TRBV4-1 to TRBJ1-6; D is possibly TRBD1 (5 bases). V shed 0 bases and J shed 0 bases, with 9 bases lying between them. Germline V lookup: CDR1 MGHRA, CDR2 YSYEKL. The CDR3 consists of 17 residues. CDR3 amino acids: CASSQEGGSSYNSPLHF. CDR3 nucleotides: TGCGCCAGCAGCCAAGAGGGGGGGAGCTCCTATAATTCACCCCTCCACTTT.

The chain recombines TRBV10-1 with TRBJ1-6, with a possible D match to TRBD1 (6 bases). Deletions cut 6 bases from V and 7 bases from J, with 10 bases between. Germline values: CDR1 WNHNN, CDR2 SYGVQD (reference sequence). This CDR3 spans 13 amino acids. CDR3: CASRSGENSPLHF. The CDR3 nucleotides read TGCGCCAGCAGGTCAGGGGAGAATTCACCCCTCCACTTT.